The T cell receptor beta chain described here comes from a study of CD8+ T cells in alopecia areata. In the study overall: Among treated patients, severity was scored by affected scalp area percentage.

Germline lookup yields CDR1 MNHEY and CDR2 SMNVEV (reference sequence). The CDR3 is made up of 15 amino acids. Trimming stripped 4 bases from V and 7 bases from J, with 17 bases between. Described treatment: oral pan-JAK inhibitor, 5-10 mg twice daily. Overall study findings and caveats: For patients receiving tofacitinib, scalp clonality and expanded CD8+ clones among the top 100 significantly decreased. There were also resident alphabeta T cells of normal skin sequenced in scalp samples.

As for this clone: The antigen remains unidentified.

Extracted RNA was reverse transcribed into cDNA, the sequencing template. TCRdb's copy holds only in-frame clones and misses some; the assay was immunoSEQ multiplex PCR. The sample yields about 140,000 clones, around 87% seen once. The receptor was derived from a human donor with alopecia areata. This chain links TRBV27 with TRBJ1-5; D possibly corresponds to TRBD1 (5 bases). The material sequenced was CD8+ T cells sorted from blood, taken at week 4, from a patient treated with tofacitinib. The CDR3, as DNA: TGTGCCAGCAGTTGGGACGGAACCTTCGAGCAGCCCCAGCATTTT. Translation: CASSWDGTFEQPQHF.